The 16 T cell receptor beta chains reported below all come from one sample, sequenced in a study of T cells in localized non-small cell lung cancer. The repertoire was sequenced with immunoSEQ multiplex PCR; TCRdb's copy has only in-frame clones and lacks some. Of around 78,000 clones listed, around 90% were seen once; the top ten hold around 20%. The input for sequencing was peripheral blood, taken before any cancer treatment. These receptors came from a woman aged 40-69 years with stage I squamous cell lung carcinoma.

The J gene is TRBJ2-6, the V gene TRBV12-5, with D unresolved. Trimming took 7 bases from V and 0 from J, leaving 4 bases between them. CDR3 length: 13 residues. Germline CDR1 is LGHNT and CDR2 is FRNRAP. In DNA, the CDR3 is TGTGCTAGTGTTGCCTCTGGGGCCAACGTCCTGACTTTC. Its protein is CASVASGANVLTF.

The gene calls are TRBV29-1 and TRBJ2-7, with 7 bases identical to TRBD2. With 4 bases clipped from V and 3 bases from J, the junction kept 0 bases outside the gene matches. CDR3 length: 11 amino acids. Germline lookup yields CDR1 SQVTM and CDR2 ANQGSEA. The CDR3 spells CSVGEGYEQYF. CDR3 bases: TGCAGCGTTGGGGAGGGCTACGAGCAGTACTTC.

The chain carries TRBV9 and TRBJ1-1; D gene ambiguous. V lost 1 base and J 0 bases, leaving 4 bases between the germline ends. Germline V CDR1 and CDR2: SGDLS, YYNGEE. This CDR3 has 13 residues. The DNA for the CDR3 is TGTGCCAGCAGCGTAAGGATGAACACTGAAGCTTTCTTT. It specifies CASSVRMNTEAFF.

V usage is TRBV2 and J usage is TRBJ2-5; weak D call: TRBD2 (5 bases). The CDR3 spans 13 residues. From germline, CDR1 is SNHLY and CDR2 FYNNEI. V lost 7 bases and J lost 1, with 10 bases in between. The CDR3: CASMRDTQETQYF. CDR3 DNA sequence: TGTGCCAGCATGAGGGATACCCAAGAGACCCAGTACTTC.

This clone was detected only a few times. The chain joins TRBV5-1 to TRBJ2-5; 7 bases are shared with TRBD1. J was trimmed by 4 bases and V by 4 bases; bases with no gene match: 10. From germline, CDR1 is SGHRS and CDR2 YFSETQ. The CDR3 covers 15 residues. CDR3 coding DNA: TGCGCCAGCAGCCCCGGGACAGTTGGGCGAGAGACCCAGTACTTC. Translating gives CASSPGTVGRETQYF.

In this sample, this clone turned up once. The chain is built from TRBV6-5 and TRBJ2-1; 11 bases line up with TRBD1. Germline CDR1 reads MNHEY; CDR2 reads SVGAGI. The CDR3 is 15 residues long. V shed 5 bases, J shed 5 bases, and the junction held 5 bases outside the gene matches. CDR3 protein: CASSPWGQGDNEQFF. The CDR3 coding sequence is TGTGCCAGCAGTCCATGGGGACAGGGGGACAATGAGCAGTTCTTC.

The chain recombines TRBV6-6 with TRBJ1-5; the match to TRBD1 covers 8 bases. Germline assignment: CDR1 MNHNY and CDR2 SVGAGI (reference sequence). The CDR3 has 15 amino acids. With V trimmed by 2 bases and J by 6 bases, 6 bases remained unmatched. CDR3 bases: TGTGCCAGCAGTTACCAACAGGGGGACGGTCAGCCCCAGCATTTT. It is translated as CASSYQQGDGQPQHF.

The CDR3 loop reads CASSQDAGGLETQYF. The DNA of the CDR3 is TGCGCCAGCAGCCAAGACGCCGGGGGCCTAGAGACCCAGTACTTC. The chain has TRBV4-1 and TRBJ2-5; D is perhaps TRBD1 or TRBD2 (6 bases each). The CDR3 is 15 residues long. The germline V and J ends were trimmed by 0 bases and 4 bases, with 12 bases remaining between them. Per the germline V gene, CDR1 is MGHRA and CDR2 is YSYEKL.

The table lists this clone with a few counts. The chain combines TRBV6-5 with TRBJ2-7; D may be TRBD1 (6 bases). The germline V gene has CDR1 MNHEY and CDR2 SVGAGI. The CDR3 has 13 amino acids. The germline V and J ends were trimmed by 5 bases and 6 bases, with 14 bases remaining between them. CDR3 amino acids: CASSNWDNREQYF. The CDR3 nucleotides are TGTGCCAGCAGTAACTGGGACAATCGCGAGCAGTACTTC.

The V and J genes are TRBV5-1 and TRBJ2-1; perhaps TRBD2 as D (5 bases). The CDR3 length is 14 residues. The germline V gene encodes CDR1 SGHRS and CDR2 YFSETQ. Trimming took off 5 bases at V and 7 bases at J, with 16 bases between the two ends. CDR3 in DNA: TGCGCCAGCAGAAGTCCGGGGATGAGGAATGAGCAGTTCTTC. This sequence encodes CASRSPGMRNEQFF.

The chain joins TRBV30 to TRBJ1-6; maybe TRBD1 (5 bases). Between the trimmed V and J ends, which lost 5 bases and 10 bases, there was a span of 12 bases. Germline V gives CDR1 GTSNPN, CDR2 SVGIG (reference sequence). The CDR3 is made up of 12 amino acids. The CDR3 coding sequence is TGTGCCTGGGCCAGGGAGTCGTCACCCCTCCACTTT. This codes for CAWARESSPLHF.

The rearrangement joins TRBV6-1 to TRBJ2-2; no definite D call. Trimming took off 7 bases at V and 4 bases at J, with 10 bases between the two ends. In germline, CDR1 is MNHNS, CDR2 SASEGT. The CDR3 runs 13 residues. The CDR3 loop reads CASTLTVTGELFF. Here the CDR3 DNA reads TGTGCCAGCACCCTGACCGTCACCGGGGAGCTGTTTTTT.

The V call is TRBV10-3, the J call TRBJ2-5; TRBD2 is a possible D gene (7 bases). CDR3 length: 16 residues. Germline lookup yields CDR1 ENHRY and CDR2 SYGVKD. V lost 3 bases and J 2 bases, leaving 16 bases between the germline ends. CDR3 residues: CAISEGAGALQETQYF. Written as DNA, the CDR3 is TGTGCCATCAGTGAAGGGGCGGGGGCTCTTCAAGAGACCCAGTACTTC.

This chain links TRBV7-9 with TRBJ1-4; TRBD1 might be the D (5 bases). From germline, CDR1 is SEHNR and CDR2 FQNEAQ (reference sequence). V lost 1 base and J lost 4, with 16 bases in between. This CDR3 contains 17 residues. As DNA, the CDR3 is TGTGCCAGCAGCTTAGAGGGACTCACCCTCAATAATGAAAAACTGTTTTTT. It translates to CASSLEGLTLNNEKLFF.

The DNA for the CDR3 is TGTGCCTGGAGAAGACGGGGTGGCTCGTACGAGCAGTACTTC. Amino acid sequence: CAWRRRGGSYEQYF. J is TRBJ2-7 and V is TRBV30, with D possibly being TRBD2 (5 bases). Trimming cost V 3 bases and J 4 bases, with 16 bases left between them. This CDR3 is 14 amino acids long. Germline V lookup: CDR1 GTSNPN, CDR2 SVGIG (reference sequence).

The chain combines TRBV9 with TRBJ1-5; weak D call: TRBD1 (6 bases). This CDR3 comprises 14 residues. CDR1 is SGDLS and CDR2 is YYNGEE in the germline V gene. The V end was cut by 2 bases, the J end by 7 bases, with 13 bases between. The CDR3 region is CASSVDGGWQPQHF. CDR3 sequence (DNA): TGTGCCAGCAGCGTCGATGGGGGCTGGCAGCCCCAGCATTTT. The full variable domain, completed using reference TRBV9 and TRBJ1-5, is DSGVTQTPKHLITATGQRVTLRCSPRSGDLSVYWYQQSLDQGLQFLIQYYNGEERAKGNILERFSAQQFPDLHSELNLSSLELGDSALYFCASSVDGGWQPQHFGDGTRLSIL.